Presented here are 26 T cell receptor beta chains from one specimen sequenced in a study of blood T cell repertoires in COVID-19. TCRdb's copy holds only in-frame clones and misses some; the assay was immunoSEQ multiplex PCR. The table records some 74,000 clones, 60% to 80% of them present only once. Input material: peripheral blood. These receptors all come from a human donor in a cohort sampled during active COVID-19.

CDR3: CAWTSSYEQYF. The CDR3 coding sequence is TGTGCCTGGACTAGCTCCTACGAGCAGTACTTC. The chain has TRBV30 and TRBJ2-7; no firm D call. Trimming removed 4 bases at V and 0 bases at J, with 4 bases between. The CDR3 covers 11 residues. The germline V gene has CDR1 GTSNPN and CDR2 SVGIG (reference sequence).

The gene calls are TRBV7-2 and TRBJ1-2; 7 bases are a match to TRBD1. V dropped 5 bases and J dropped 6; count of bases not matched to a gene: 6. This CDR3 is 13 amino acids long. Germline V gene sequence: CDR1 SGHTA, CDR2 FQGNSA. CDR3 residues: CASSLPTGHGYTF. CDR3 in DNA: TGTGCCAGCAGCCTCCCGACAGGGCATGGCTACACCTTC.

The chain employs TRBV30 and TRBJ2-5; TRBD2 agrees at 14 bases. Germline assignment: CDR1 GTSNPN and CDR2 SVGIG (reference sequence). CDR3 length: 16 amino acids. V shed 6 bases and J 0 bases; nucleotides not matched to a gene: 6. The CDR3: CACGLAGGSYQETQYF. The CDR3 DNA is TGTGCCTGCGGACTAGCGGGGGGCTCGTACCAAGAGACCCAGTACTTC.

This chain links TRBV6-6 with TRBJ2-2; perhaps TRBD1 as D (5 bases). Germline V gives CDR1 MNHNY, CDR2 SVGAGI (reference sequence). V lost 4 bases to trimming and J lost 8 bases, with 11 bases between them. CDR3 length: 13 residues. CDR3 DNA: TGTGCCAGCAGTTTGGGGCCGAAGGGGGAGCTGTTTTTT. It is translated as CASSLGPKGELFF.

V and J are TRBV5-6 and TRBJ1-3, with D unclear. The germline CDR1 and CDR2 sequences are SGHDT and YYEEEE. Trimming stripped 2 bases from V and 4 bases from J, with 4 bases between. CDR3 size: 12 residues. In DNA form, the CDR3 reads TGTGCCAGCAGCTTCAGGGGAAACACCATATATTTT. It encodes CASSFRGNTIYF.

The rearrangement links TRBV5-3 to TRBJ1-5; D not certain. TRBV5-3 qualifies as an ORF whose function is uncertain. This CDR3 spans 17 amino acids. Between the trimmed V and J ends, which lost 1 base and 2 bases, there was a span of 16 bases. The CDR3 DNA is TGTGCCAGAAGCTTGAGAAGCGGCCAGAGAGGCAATCAGCCCCAGCATTTT. Protein sequence: CARSLRSGQRGNQPQHF.

This sequence joins TRBV11-2 and TRBJ1-1, with D unresolved. V lost 4 bases and J 0 bases, leaving 12 bases between the germline ends. This CDR3 region has 15 residues. Germline V CDR1 and CDR2: SGHAT, FQNNGV. The CDR3 DNA reads TGTGCCAGCAGCTCCCAGGTCAAGATGAACACTGAAGCTTTCTTT. Amino acid sequence: CASSSQVKMNTEAFF.

In the case of this clone: The same CDR3 can be traced to other DNA sequences in this sample. This CDR3 is CASSPRLAGSTDTQYF. The CDR3 DNA sequence: TGTGCCAGCAGTCCAAGACTAGCGGGGAGTACAGATACGCAGTATTTT. The J gene is TRBJ2-3, the V gene TRBV28; 11 bases line up with TRBD2. The CDR3 consists of 16 residues. V lost 5 bases to trimming and J lost 3 bases; unmatched junction nucleotides: 7. The germline V gene has CDR1 MDHEN and CDR2 SYDVKM.

The chain carries TRBV5-1 and TRBJ2-5; no clear D. This CDR3 spans 14 amino acids. V dropped 4 bases and J dropped 0 bases, with 10 bases sitting between them. CDR1 is SGHRS and CDR2 is YFSETQ in the germline V gene. The CDR3 DNA reads TGCGCCAGCAGCCGTCAGAAAAACCAAGAGACCCAGTACTTC. Translating it yields CASSRQKNQETQYF.

The chain joins TRBV28 to TRBJ1-5, with TRBD1 matching 7 bases. CDR1 is MDHEN and CDR2 is SYDVKM in the germline V gene. The CDR3 runs to 15 residues. J lost 7 bases, V lost 1 base, and 7 bases had no gene match. CDR3 region: CASSLSRAGGQPQHF. The CDR3 DNA sequence: TGTGCCAGCAGTTTATCCAGGGCAGGGGGACAGCCCCAGCATTTT.

V gene TRBV6-2 or TRBV6-3 combines with J gene TRBJ1-5, with a weak D call TRBD1 (6 bases). From germline, CDR1 is MNHEY and CDR2 SVGEGT. CDR3 length: 15 amino acids. V gave up 2 bases and J gave up 7 bases, with 15 bases separating them. For the CDR3, the DNA is TGTGCCAGCAGTTACCAGGGGCGAGAGGCACAGCCCCAGCATTTT. Translation gives CASSYQGREAQPQHF.

The chain employs TRBV29-1 and TRBJ2-5; weak D call: TRBD1 (5 bases). The germline gives CDR1 SQVTM, CDR2 ANQGSEA. The CDR3 has 12 amino acids. Trimming took 6 bases from V and 3 from J, leaving 11 bases between them. The CDR3 nucleotides are TGCAGCGTCTCGACAGCTAAAGAGACCCAGTACTTC. Amino acids: CSVSTAKETQYF. Looking up the rest from reference TRBV29-1 and TRBJ2-5 gives the full variable domain: SAVISQKPSRDICQRGTSLTIQCQVDSQVTMMFWYRQQPGQSLTLIATANQGSEATYESGFVIDKFPISRPNLTFSTLTVSNMSPEDSSIYLCSVSTAKETQYFGPGTRLLVL.

This clone was picked up one time. The chain uses TRBV4-1 and TRBJ1-1; tentatively, D is TRBD1 (5 bases). Germline V gene lookup returns CDR1 MGHRA and CDR2 YSYEKL. V gave up 2 bases and J gave up 1 base, with 8 bases separating them. This CDR3 contains 14 residues. The CDR3 reads CASSQPDRNTEAFF. CDR3 sequence (DNA): TGCGCCAGCAGCCAACCCGACAGGAACACTGAAGCTTTCTTT.

The chain couples TRBV7-2 to TRBJ2-2; 13 bases agree with TRBD2. With V trimmed by 10 bases and J by 4 bases, 9 bases remained unmatched. The CDR3 has 16 residues. CDR1 SGHTA and CDR2 FQGNSA come from the germline V gene. The CDR3 region has the DNA TGTGCCACCAAAACTAGCGGGGGGGCCTTCACCGGGGAGCTGTTTTTT. It is translated as CATKTSGGAFTGELFF.

The V gene is TRBV4-1, the J gene TRBJ2-3, with 12 bases fitting TRBD2. J gave up 7 bases and V 0 bases, and 5 bases lay outside the gene matches. Germline V gives CDR1 MGHRA, CDR2 YSYEKL. The CDR3 has 16 amino acids. DNA for the CDR3: TGCGCCAGCAGCCAAGACCTAGCGGGAGGGCAAAATACGCAGTATTTT. Translating it yields CASSQDLAGGQNTQYF.

A few counts support this clone. The chain employs TRBV9 and TRBJ1-2; TRBD1 matches at 12 bases. V gave up 4 bases and J gave up 3 bases; unmatched junction bases: 13. The germline CDR1 and CDR2 sequences are SGDLS and YYNGEE. The CDR3 covers 18 residues. CDR3 region: CASSSTGQGAGGYYGYTF. CDR3 nucleotides: TGTGCCAGCAGCTCAACGGGACAGGGGGCCGGGGGATACTATGGCTACACCTTC. The variable domain in full, completed from reference TRBV9 and TRBJ1-2, reads DSGVTQTPKHLITATGQRVTLRCSPRSGDLSVYWYQQSLDQGLQFLIQYYNGEERAKGNILERFSAQQFPDLHSELNLSSLELGDSALYFCASSSTGQGAGGYYGYTFGSGTRLTVV.

This chain connects TRBV2 to TRBJ1-4; 8 bases line up with TRBD1. V dropped 6 bases and J dropped 7; count of bases not matched to a gene: 7. Germline CDR1 and CDR2: SNHLY and FYNNEI. The CDR3 consists of 14 residues. The CDR3 region is CASSPTGESEKLFF. The CDR3 region has the DNA TGTGCCAGCAGCCCGACAGGGGAGAGTGAAAAACTGTTTTTT.

The chain recombines TRBV6-6 with TRBJ2-1; 12 bases line up with TRBD2. This CDR3 comprises 15 residues. Germline loops: CDR1 MNHNY, CDR2 SVGAGI (reference sequence). Trimming removed 4 bases from V and 9 bases from J; junction bases left unmatched: 7. Here the CDR3 DNA reads TGTGCCAGCAGTTTCCTCAGGACTAGCGGGACTGAGCAGTTCTTC. The encoded protein is CASSFLRTSGTEQFF.

V gene TRBV9 combines with J gene TRBJ2-7, with D tentatively TRBD2 (6 bases). Trimming shortened V by 4 bases and J by 3 bases, and 17 bases separated the two germline ends. Germline lookup yields CDR1 SGDLS and CDR2 YYNGEE. The CDR3 consists of 15 residues. As DNA, the CDR3 is TGTGCCAGCAGCCGGAGGGGTACTAGTGACTACGAGCAGTACTTC. It is translated as CASSRRGTSDYEQYF.

The chain combines TRBV6-5 with TRBJ2-1; the match to TRBD2 covers 13 bases. The CDR3 spans 14 residues. Looked up from germline, CDR1 is MNHEY and CDR2 is SVGAGI. Trimming took 6 bases from V and 10 from J; bases not matched to a gene: 6. CDR3: CASRGTSGAGEQFF. DNA for the CDR3: TGTGCCAGCAGGGGGACTAGCGGGGCCGGGGAGCAGTTCTTC.

The chain couples TRBV3-1 (or the pseudogene TRBV3-2) to TRBJ1-1, with D hard to call. CDR3 length equals 12 residues. Trimming cost V 2 bases and J 4 bases, with 5 bases left between them. Germline CDR1 is LGHDT and CDR2 is YNNKEL (reference sequence). The CDR3 DNA follows: TGTGCCAGCAGCCAAACTGTCACTGAAGCTTTCTTT. Protein sequence: CASSQTVTEAFF.

In its sample, this clone was seen once. This chain uses TRBV11-3 with TRBJ2-5; 10 positions match TRBD1. Germline CDR1 reads SGHNT; CDR2 reads YENEEA. The length of the CDR3 is 16 residues. The junction had 8 bases not matched to a gene; V was cut back by 5 bases and J by 2 bases. This CDR3 is CASSRRTGGFQETQYF. In nucleotides, the CDR3 is TGTGCCAGCAGCCGAAGGACAGGGGGATTTCAAGAGACCCAGTACTTC.

The chain recombines TRBV19 with TRBJ1-5; D is possibly TRBD1 (6 bases). The CDR3 sequence is 13 residues long. From germline, CDR1 is LNHDA and CDR2 SQIVND (reference sequence). Trimming removed 6 bases at V and 0 bases at J, with 6 bases between. CDR3 sequence (DNA): TGTGCCAGTAGGGACAGTAGCAATCAGCCCCAGCATTTT. Translated, it gives CASRDSSNQPQHF.

In DNA, the CDR3 is TGCAGCGTTGAAGTCAGGGGAGGGGGCAATGAGCAGTTCTTC. Residues: CSVEVRGGGNEQFF. The chain recombines TRBV29-1 with TRBJ2-1; D may be TRBD2 (7 bases). Germline V gene lookup returns CDR1 SQVTM and CDR2 ANQGSEA. CDR3 length: 14 residues. The V end lost 1 base, the J end lost 6 bases, and 13 bases lay between the germline ends.

This clone was detected only a few times. This chain joins TRBV5-1 and TRBJ2-2; D might be TRBD2 (5 bases). Germline CDR1 is SGHRS and CDR2 is YFSETQ. V was trimmed by 0 bases and J by 3 bases, leaving 9 bases between them. CDR3 size: 15 residues. DNA for the CDR3: TGCGCCAGCAGCTTGGATGGGCGGGACACCGGGGAGCTGTTTTTT. This gives the protein CASSLDGRDTGELFF.

The CDR3 here is CASSVGQTGLNTIYF. CDR3 coding DNA: TGTGCCAGCAGCGTAGGGCAGACAGGGTTGAACACCATATATTTT. This rearrangement joins TRBV9 to TRBJ1-3; 7 nucleotides agree with TRBD1. CDR1 and CDR2 (germline): SGDLS, YYNGEE. V dropped 0 bases and J dropped 7; count of bases not matched to a gene: 7. The CDR3 contains 15 residues.